The 21 T cell receptor beta chains given below trace back to one sample, sequenced in a study of CD8 T cells in Susac syndrome (dated by TCRdb to the late 2010s). The library came from the immunoSEQ multiplex PCR assay. RNA was extracted with the RNeasy kit and about 0.5 to 1 ug was reverse transcribed using random hexamers. TCRdb itself trimmed the public reads at Q25 with fastp, ran MiXCR and retained productive beta chains. For every CDR3 protein sequence, its rows merge into one entry that carries the most common genes and DNA. The table for this sample lists about 76,000 distinct CDR3 sequences; roughly 91% of them were counted only once. The ten largest clones represent 0.5% to 0.65% of the sample. Sequences were obtained from CD8+ T cells from PBMCs. The receptors were sampled from a human donor with multiple sclerosis.

The chain links TRBV6-2 or TRBV6-3 to TRBJ2-3; 9 nucleotides align to TRBD2. The CDR3 sequence is 15 residues long. Germline V gives CDR1 MNHEY, CDR2 SVGEGT. J was trimmed by 4 bases and V by 5 bases; bases with no gene match: 7. As DNA, the CDR3 is TGTGCCAGCAGTAAACTAGCGGGCGGGGCAGATACGCAGTATTTT. This sequence encodes CASSKLAGGADTQYF.

CDR3 sequence: CASSLRASGGHNEQFF. CDR3 nucleotides: TGTGCCAGCAGCTTGAGGGCGAGCGGGGGTCACAATGAGCAGTTCTTC. The chain has TRBV7-6 and TRBJ2-1; 8 positions match TRBD2. V was clipped by 3 bases and J by 5 bases; unmatched bases: 9. Germline V gene sequence: CDR1 SGHVS, CDR2 FNYEAQ. The CDR3 totals 16 residues.

The chain uses TRBV4-1 and TRBJ1-3, with TRBD1 as a possible D gene (6 bases). The CDR3 runs to 15 residues. Germline loops: CDR1 MGHRA, CDR2 YSYEKL. The V and J ends lost 0 bases and 2 bases respectively, with 8 bases between them. CDR3 sequence: CASSQDSGAGNTIYF. In DNA form, the CDR3 reads TGCGCCAGCAGCCAAGATTCAGGGGCTGGAAACACCATATATTTT.

This chain uses TRBV27 with TRBJ1-2, with TRBD1 matching 11 bases. After removal of 0 bases from V and 8 bases from J, the junction contained 11 bases not matched to a gene. Germline V lookup: CDR1 MNHEY, CDR2 SMNVEV (reference sequence). The CDR3 is made up of 17 amino acids. The DNA of the CDR3 is TGTGCCAGCAGTTTATCTAGGACAGGGGGCGCGTTGGACGGCTACACCTTC. Protein: CASSLSRTGGALDGYTF.

The chain joins TRBV20-1 to TRBJ2-1; D might be TRBD2 (6 bases). CDR1 DFQATT and CDR2 SNEGSKA come from the germline V gene (reference sequence). CDR3 length: 15 amino acids. The V gene lost 5 bases and the J gene lost 0 bases, with 14 bases spanning the gap. DNA for the CDR3: TGCAGTGCTGAACTTAGCGGAAGCTCCTACAATGAGCAGTTCTTC. Amino acid sequence: CSAELSGSSYNEQFF.

This rearrangement joins TRBV12-3 or TRBV12-4 to TRBJ2-5; D assignment may be TRBD1 or TRBD2 (5 bases each). V shed 4 bases and J shed 4 bases, with 10 bases lying between them. The CDR3 covers 13 residues. CDR3: CASSSPGRETQYF. In DNA form, the CDR3 reads TGTGCCAGCAGTTCTCCAGGGAGAGAGACCCAGTACTTC.

The chain recombines TRBV4-2 with TRBJ1-1; possibly TRBD1 for D (5 bases). Trimming cost V 1 base and J 3 bases, with 12 bases left between them. The CDR3 spans 15 residues. The germline CDR1 and CDR2 sequences are LGHNA and YNFKEQ. In DNA, the CDR3 is TGTGCCAGCAGCCAAGTGGGGGGGATGGACACTGAAGCTTTCTTT. This codes for CASSQVGGMDTEAFF.

CDR3 sequence reads: CASSQIAGSSYEQYF. In DNA form, the CDR3 reads TGCGCCAGCAGCCAAATAGCGGGAAGCTCCTACGAGCAGTACTTC. The chain has TRBV4-1 and TRBJ2-7, with 8 bases that match TRBD2. The CDR3 consists of 15 residues. With V trimmed by 2 bases and J by 0 bases, 3 bases remained unmatched. Germline V gives CDR1 MGHRA, CDR2 YSYEKL.

This clonotype has only one observation. The chain carries TRBV19 and TRBJ2-3, with D maybe TRBD2 (5 bases). Trimming shortened V by 6 bases and J by 0 bases, and 16 bases separated the two germline ends. The germline CDR1 and CDR2 sequences are LNHDA and SQIVND (reference sequence). The CDR3 spans 16 residues. For the CDR3, the DNA is TGTGCCAGTAGGGATCTGTGGGAGCAGAGCACAGATACGCAGTATTTT. This gives the protein CASRDLWEQSTDTQYF.

The CDR3 reads CAASLAGGLFDNEQFF. In nucleotides, the CDR3 is TGTGCCGCCTCTTTAGCGGGGGGGCTTTTTGACAATGAGCAGTTCTTC. The chain joins TRBV5-4 to TRBJ2-1, with 11 nucleotides matching TRBD2. V was pared by 10 bases and J by 5 bases, with 14 bases of the junction left unmatched. CDR3 size: 16 residues. CDR1 is SGHNT, CDR2 YYREEE, per germline (reference sequence).

The V and J genes are TRBV4-1 and TRBJ1-1; D not certain. There are 14 residues in the CDR3. With 1 base removed from V and 1 base from J, the gap between germline ends came to 7 bases. CDR1 and CDR2 from the germline V gene are MGHRA and YSYEKL. CDR3 nucleotides: TGCGCCAGCAGCCAAGGGTTGGGGAACACTGAAGCTTTCTTT. Protein product: CASSQGLGNTEAFF.

The V call is TRBV7-6, the J call TRBJ1-6, with no clear D. Trimming stripped 4 bases from V and 9 bases from J, with 19 bases between. Germline V lookup: CDR1 SGHVS, CDR2 FNYEAQ. The CDR3 runs 16 residues. The CDR3 nucleotides are TGTGCCAGCAGCTCTGGATTTGGCCAGGCGGGTTCACCCCTCCACTTT. Translating it yields CASSSGFGQAGSPLHF.

The genes are TRBV5-1 and TRBJ2-5; 8 positions match TRBD1. Germline V gene data show CDR1 as SGHRS and CDR2 as YFSETQ. V shed 3 bases, J shed 2 bases, and the junction held 6 bases outside the gene matches. The CDR3 is made up of 15 amino acids. This CDR3 reads CASSSRDRTQETQYF. The CDR3 DNA reads as TGCGCCAGCAGCTCCCGGGACAGGACGCAAGAGACCCAGTACTTC.

The CDR3 protein is CASSAKGAGGRTYEQYF. CDR3 DNA: TGTGCCAGCAGCGCAAAGGGGGCGGGCGGGAGGACCTACGAGCAGTACTTC. V and J are TRBV9 and TRBJ2-7, with TRBD2 as a possible D gene (8 bases). The CDR3 runs 17 residues. Germline V gives CDR1 SGDLS, CDR2 YYNGEE. With 3 bases removed from V and 2 bases from J, the gap between germline ends came to 21 bases.

This clonotype was detected only once. V and J are TRBV11-2 and TRBJ1-2; D perhaps matches TRBD1 (5 bases). The V gene's germline CDR1 is SGHAT and CDR2 FQNNGV. The V end lost 7 bases, the J end lost 6 bases, and 18 bases lay between the germline ends. CDR3 size: 14 residues. The CDR3 DNA follows: TGTGCCAGCAATCATGGGGGATCGCGGGATGGCTACACCTTC. It encodes CASNHGGSRDGYTF.

The chain joins TRBV5-1 to TRBJ2-2; D uncertain. Trimming shortened V by 6 bases and J by 1 base, and 10 bases separated the two germline ends. CDR1 and CDR2 (germline): SGHRS, YFSETQ. This CDR3 contains 14 residues. The CDR3 region is CASTWARNTGELFF. The CDR3, as DNA: TGCGCCAGCACCTGGGCCCGGAACACCGGGGAGCTGTTTTTT.

The V gene is TRBV30, the J gene TRBJ2-1; 9 positions match TRBD1. This CDR3 has 14 residues. Germline V gene data show CDR1 as GTSNPN and CDR2 as SVGIG (reference sequence). With V trimmed by 6 bases and J by 6 bases, 9 bases remained unmatched. The DNA for the CDR3 is TGTGCCTGCCACCGGACAGGGGTGGGCAATGAGCAGTTCTTC. Encoded protein: CACHRTGVGNEQFF.

The chain recombines TRBV29-1 with TRBJ1-2; D is ambiguous. This CDR3 comprises 11 residues. Germline V CDR1 and CDR2: SQVTM, ANQGSEA. V dropped 4 bases and J dropped 6 bases, with 9 bases sitting between them. In DNA form, the CDR3 reads TGCAGCGTTGCCCTGAGCGATGGCTACACCTTC. This gives the protein CSVALSDGYTF.

The V and J genes are TRBV6-5 and TRBJ2-3; maybe TRBD2 (5 bases). The V gene's germline CDR1 is MNHEY and CDR2 SVGAGI. This CDR3 spans 18 amino acids. Trimming removed 3 bases from V and 1 base from J, with 20 bases in between. The CDR3 sequence is CASSYVSRGWERTDTQYF. As DNA, the CDR3 is TGTGCCAGCAGTTATGTGTCCCGAGGGTGGGAGCGCACAGATACGCAGTATTTT.

V usage is TRBV30 and J usage is TRBJ2-7; TRBD1 aligns across 7 bases. With V trimmed by 2 bases and J by 5 bases, 6 bases remained unmatched. The CDR3 spans 13 residues. Germline V gene lookup returns CDR1 GTSNPN and CDR2 SVGIG (reference sequence). The chain's CDR3 is CAWSYQGVHEQYF. DNA of the CDR3: TGTGCCTGGAGTTATCAGGGGGTCCACGAGCAGTACTTC.

J is TRBJ1-2 and V is TRBV15; 10 bases align to TRBD1. Germline loops: CDR1 LNHNV, CDR2 YYDKDF (reference sequence). Unmatched junction bases numbered 5, after V lost 0 bases and J lost 4 bases. The CDR3 spans 16 residues. CDR3 sequence reads: CATSRDYGQGGYGYTF. CDR3 nucleotides: TGTGCCACCAGCAGAGATTACGGACAGGGGGGCTATGGCTACACCTTC.